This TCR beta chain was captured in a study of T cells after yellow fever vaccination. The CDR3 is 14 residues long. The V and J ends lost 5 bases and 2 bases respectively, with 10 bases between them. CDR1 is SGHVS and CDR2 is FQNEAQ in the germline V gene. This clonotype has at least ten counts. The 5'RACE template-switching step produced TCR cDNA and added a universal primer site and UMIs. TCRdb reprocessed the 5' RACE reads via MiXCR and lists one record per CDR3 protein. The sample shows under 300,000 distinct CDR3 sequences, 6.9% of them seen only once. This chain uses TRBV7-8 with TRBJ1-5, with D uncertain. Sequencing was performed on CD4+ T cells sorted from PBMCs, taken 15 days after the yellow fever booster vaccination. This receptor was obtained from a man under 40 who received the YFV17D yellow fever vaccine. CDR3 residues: CASSLYTGNQPQHF. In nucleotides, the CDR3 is TGTGCCAGCAGCCTATACACCGGCAATCAGCCCCAGCATTTT.